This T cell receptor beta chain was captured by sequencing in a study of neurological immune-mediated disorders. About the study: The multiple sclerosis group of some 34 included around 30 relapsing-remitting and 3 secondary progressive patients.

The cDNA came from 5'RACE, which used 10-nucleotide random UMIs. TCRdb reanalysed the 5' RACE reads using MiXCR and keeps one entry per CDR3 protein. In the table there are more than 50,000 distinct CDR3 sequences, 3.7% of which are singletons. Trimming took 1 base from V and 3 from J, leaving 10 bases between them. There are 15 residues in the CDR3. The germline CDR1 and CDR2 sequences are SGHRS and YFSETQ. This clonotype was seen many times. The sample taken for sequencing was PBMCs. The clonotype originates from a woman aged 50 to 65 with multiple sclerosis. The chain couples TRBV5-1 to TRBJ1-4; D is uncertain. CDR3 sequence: CASSLSTASNEKLFF. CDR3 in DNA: TGCGCCAGCAGCTTGAGTACAGCCTCTAATGAAAAACTGTTTTTT.